This entry lists 18 T cell receptor beta chains sequenced from one sample in a study of T cells in Graves' hyperthyroidism and ophthalmopathy. There were TCR beta CDR3 regions amplified from RNA transcripts. First-round RT-PCR targeting the TCR CDR3 was performed with the HTBI primer set. TCRdb re-called the multiplex PCR reads with MiXCR, one entry per CDR3 protein. The sample records 80,000 to 100,000 distinct CDR3 sequences, roughly 37% being singletons. Sequenced input: peripheral blood or thyroid tissue (not recorded which). These receptor sequences come from a woman in her twenties or thirties with Graves' hyperthyroidism.

As regards this clonotype: Given the absence of the conserved phenylalanine or tryptophan at the CDR3 end, a read error is likely. The V gene is TRBV20-1, the J gene TRBJ1-6; D unclear. The germline V and J ends were trimmed by 6 bases and 9 bases, with 15 bases remaining between them. The CDR3 is 13 residues long. CDR1 and CDR2 from the germline V gene are DFQATT and SNEGSKA (reference sequence). CDR3 nucleotides: TGCAGTGCCGGCGGGCATTTGGGTTCACCCCTCCACCTC. Translated: CSAGGHLGSPLHL.

The chain recombines TRBV2 with TRBJ1-5; D not resolved. CDR3 length: 10 residues. Germline V gives CDR1 SNHLY, CDR2 FYNNEI. Trimming removed 8 bases at V and 11 bases at J, with 10 bases between. CDR3 DNA sequence: TGTGCCAGCGGGAGAGAGACCCAGCATTTT. Protein: CASGRETQHF. The entire variable domain, with the rest obtained from reference TRBV2 and TRBJ1-5, is as follows: EPEVTQTPSHQVTQMGQEVILRCVPISNHLYFYWYRQILGQKVEFLVSFYNNEISEKSEIFDDQFSVERPDGSNFTLKIRSTKLEDSAMYFCASGRETQHFGDGTRLSIL.

The chain combines TRBV20-1 with TRBJ2-5, with 13 bases identical to TRBD2. Germline CDR1 is DFQATT and CDR2 is SNEGSKA (reference sequence). V was clipped by 3 bases and J by 5 bases; unmatched bases: 6. This CDR3 has 15 residues. This CDR3 reads CSAREPGLAGETQYF. The DNA of the CDR3 is TGCAGTGCTAGGGAACCGGGACTAGCGGGGGAGACCCAGTACTTC.

This clonotype appeared many times. The chain uses TRBV5-1 and TRBJ2-7, with D perhaps TRBD2 (5 bases). V was pared by 0 bases and J by 2 bases, with 15 bases between. Germline CDR1 reads SGHRS; CDR2 reads YFSETQ. This CDR3 spans 16 amino acids. The CDR3 protein is CASSLVPKRPPYEQYF. In nucleotides, the CDR3 is TGCGCCAGCAGCTTGGTTCCCAAGCGGCCGCCCTACGAGCAGTACTTC.

The chain joins TRBV7-9 to TRBJ1-2; 9 bases align to TRBD1. V was clipped by 1 base and J by 6 bases; unmatched bases: 6. Germline-derived CDR1 and CDR2 are SEHNR and FQNEAQ (reference sequence). CDR3 length equals 15 residues. This CDR3 reads CASSLGTGVRDGYTF. The CDR3 DNA follows: TGTGCCAGCAGCTTAGGGACAGGGGTAAGAGATGGCTACACCTTC. Together with reference TRBV7-9 and TRBJ1-2, the CDR3 gives the full variable domain: DTGVSQNPRHKITKRGQNVTFRCDPISEHNRLYWYRQTLGQGPEFLTYFQNEAQLEKSRLLSDRFSAERPKGSFSTLEIQRTEQGDSAMYLCASSLGTGVRDGYTFGSGTRLTVV.

The CDR3 loop is CASSFEGTAGYGYTF. In nucleotides, the CDR3 is TGTGCCAGCAGTTTCGAGGGGACAGCAGGGTATGGCTACACCTTC. The chain has TRBV6-6 and TRBJ1-2; 7 bases align to TRBD1. This CDR3 spans 15 amino acids. V trimming: 4 bases; J trimming: 5 bases; junction bases outside the gene matches: 10. Germline-derived CDR1 and CDR2 are MNHNY and SVGAGI (reference sequence).

This clonotype was recorded at least ten times. V usage is TRBV2 and J usage is TRBJ2-7; D is ambiguous. Germline values: CDR1 SNHLY, CDR2 FYNNEI. V was shortened by 7 bases and J by 0 bases, with 10 bases between the two germline ends. The CDR3 length is 13 residues. CDR3 in DNA: TGTGCCAGCATCGGTACAGTCTCCTACGAGCAGTACTTC. Its protein is CASIGTVSYEQYF.

This clonotype was counted at least ten times. The chain employs TRBV9 and TRBJ2-7, with 8 bases matching TRBD2. V was pared by 3 bases and J by 3 bases, with 5 bases of the junction left unmatched. Germline assignment: CDR1 SGDLS and CDR2 YYNGEE. The CDR3 length is 14 residues. CDR3 amino acids: CASSAGTSIYEQYF. The CDR3 region has the DNA TGTGCCAGCAGCGCCGGGACTAGTATCTACGAGCAGTACTTC.

This clonotype was picked up many times. V is TRBV6-5 and J is TRBJ2-7; the D call may be TRBD1 or TRBD2 (5 bases each). The CDR3 is 16 amino acids. From germline, CDR1 is MNHEY and CDR2 SVGAGI. The V end lost 5 bases, the J end lost 1 base, and 18 bases lay between the germline ends. The CDR3 nucleotides read TGTGCCAGCAGTAAACACCTAGTGGGACCATCCTACGAGCAGTACTTC. Encoded protein: CASSKHLVGPSYEQYF.

This clonotype came up many times. The junction departs from germline at one end; a sequencing error may be responsible. The chain carries TRBV14 and TRBJ1-1, with D possibly TRBD1 on 6 matching bases. Germline CDR1 SGHDN, CDR2 FVKESK. The CDR3 runs to 12 residues. The CDR3 nucleotides read TGTGCCAGCAGCCCGCGCAGGGGCCCAGCTAAATTT. Translation gives CASSPRRGPAKF.

This chain connects TRBV6-6 to TRBJ2-5, with a possible D match to TRBD2 (7 bases). V was clipped by 7 bases and J by 5 bases, with 17 bases between them. The CDR3 extends over 14 amino acids. CDR1 is MNHNY, CDR2 SVGAGI, per germline (reference sequence). The CDR3 sequence: CASTPGGQRETQYF. The CDR3 region has the DNA TGTGCCAGCACCCCGGGGGGCCAAAGGGAGACCCAGTACTTC.

In this sample, this clonotype is medium-sized (0.01 to 0.1%). V usage is TRBV10-3 and J usage is TRBJ1-6; D is uncertain. Germline V CDR1 and CDR2: ENHRY, SYGVKD. Trimming took 6 bases from V and 6 from J, leaving 9 bases between them. CDR3 length equals 13 residues. The CDR3 sequence: CAISGDLNSPLHF. The DNA for the CDR3 is TGTGCCATCAGCGGCGATCTTAATTCACCCCTCCACTTT.

This clonotype occurred once. J is TRBJ2-7 and V is TRBV7-8; weak D call: TRBD2 (6 bases). The germline V and J ends were trimmed by 5 bases and 4 bases, with 15 bases remaining between them. The germline CDR1 and CDR2 sequences are SGHVS and FQNEAQ. CDR3 length equals 14 residues. CDR3: CASSPDSGRYEQYF. As DNA, the CDR3 is TGTGCCAGCAGCCCCGATAGCGGCCGGTACGAGCAGTACTTC.

The chain carries TRBV19 and TRBJ1-6, with 10 bases identical to TRBD1. Germline lookup yields CDR1 LNHDA and CDR2 SQIVND (reference sequence). This CDR3 is 15 amino acids long. V shed 7 bases and J 10 bases; nucleotides not matched to a gene: 10. CDR3 DNA sequence: TGTGCCAGTACCCCTGGGACAGGGGAACTGTCACCCCTCCACTTT. Translated: CASTPGTGELSPLHF.

This clonotype was observed a single time. The CDR3 loop is CASSLEASGTYEQYF. The DNA for the CDR3 is TGTGCCAGCAGCTTGGAGGCTAGCGGGACCTACGAGCAGTACTTC. The J gene is TRBJ2-7, the V gene TRBV5-4, with 9 positions matching TRBD2. The germline V gene encodes CDR1 SGHNT and CDR2 YYREEE (reference sequence). With 0 bases clipped from V and 2 bases from J, the junction kept 3 bases outside the gene matches. The CDR3 is 15 residues long.

This clonotype was observed at least ten times. The rearrangement joins TRBV4-2 to TRBJ1-1; perhaps TRBD1 as D (5 bases). The CDR3 contains 14 residues. CDR1 is LGHNA, CDR2 YNFKEQ, per germline. V lost 4 bases and J lost 5, with 14 bases in between. CDR3 amino acids: CASSPGPPKTEAFF. The CDR3 DNA is TGTGCCAGCAGCCCGGGACCTCCGAAGACTGAAGCTTTCTTT.

This clonotype appeared many times. V is TRBV20-1 and J is TRBJ2-3, with 8 bases fitting TRBD1. V lost 7 bases to trimming and J lost 7 bases; unmatched junction nucleotides: 7. Germline V CDR1 and CDR2: DFQATT, SNEGSKA (reference sequence). The CDR3 runs 12 residues. CDR3 in DNA: TGCAGTGGGGGCAGGGGGCGAAATACGCAGTATTTT. Translated, it gives CSGGRGRNTQYF.

This CDR3 reads CASSLETGTSGAYEQYF. DNA of the CDR3: TGTGCCAGCAGCTTAGAAACCGGGACTAGCGGCGCCTACGAGCAGTACTTC. The rearrangement joins TRBV7-9 to TRBJ2-7, with TRBD2 identical over 11 bases. In germline, CDR1 is SEHNR, CDR2 FQNEAQ (reference sequence). This CDR3 region has 17 residues. With 1 base clipped from V and 2 bases from J, the junction kept 7 bases outside the gene matches.